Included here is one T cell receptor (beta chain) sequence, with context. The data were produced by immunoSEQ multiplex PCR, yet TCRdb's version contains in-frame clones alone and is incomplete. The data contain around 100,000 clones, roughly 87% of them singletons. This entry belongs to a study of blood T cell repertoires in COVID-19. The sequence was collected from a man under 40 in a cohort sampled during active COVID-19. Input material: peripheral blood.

The CDR3 reads CASSTGQGNEQYF. The CDR3 DNA follows: TGTGCCAGCAGCACCGGACAGGGGAACGAGCAGTACTTC. V usage is TRBV13 and J usage is TRBJ2-7, with 9 nucleotides matching TRBD1. CDR1 PRHDT and CDR2 FYEKMQ come from the germline V gene (reference sequence). CDR3 length: 13 amino acids. The V gene end was trimmed by 5 bases and the J gene end by 5 bases; junction bases not matched to a gene: 4.